The 24 T cell receptor beta chains below were found in one sample sequenced in a study of vaccination and CD4 T cells after COVID-19. The sample's treatment: roughly 10-day PBMC culture with coronavirus spike peptide pools or control peptides (ViraFEST assay). Which antigens these TCRs recognize remains unknown. With the Oncomine TCR Beta short-read assay, DNA from cultured CD4+ T cells was sequenced. TCRdb ran MiXCR on the PCR reads and lists one entry per CDR3 protein. In the table there are about 7,100 distinct CDR3 sequences, roughly two thirds of which are singletons. Material: CD4+ T cells from blood, cultured in vitro. The receptors were gathered from a human donor who had recovered from COVID-19.

The chain couples TRBV20-1 to TRBJ2-3; D not certain. Trimming left V 6 bases short and J 2 bases short, with 12 bases between. CDR3 length: 13 residues. Germline V CDR1 and CDR2: DFQATT, SNEGSKA (reference sequence). CDR3 DNA sequence: TGCAGTGCCGTCAATAATCCCACAGATACGCAGTATTTT. The encoded protein is CSAVNNPTDTQYF.

This clonotype was recorded a few times. This chain links TRBV7-9 with TRBJ1-6; maybe TRBD1 (5 bases). CDR1 and CDR2 from the germline V gene are SEHNR and FQNEAQ (reference sequence). The CDR3 contains 15 residues. The V end lost 5 bases, the J end lost 5 bases, and 13 bases lay between the germline ends. The CDR3 nucleotides read TGTGCCAGCAGCGGAGGGACTCAGGATAATTCACCCCTCCACTTT. Protein: CASSGGTQDNSPLHF.

This rearrangement joins TRBV7-2 to TRBJ1-2, with D perhaps TRBD1 (5 bases). The V end was cut by 4 bases, the J end by 4 bases, with 13 bases between. The CDR3 loop spans 14 amino acids. Germline V gene lookup returns CDR1 SGHTA and CDR2 FQGNSA. CDR3 loop: CASSSRDSSYGYTF. DNA for the CDR3: TGTGCCAGCAGCTCCCGGGACTCGTCCTATGGCTACACCTTC.

This rearrangement joins TRBV7-9 to TRBJ2-7, with TRBD1 matching 10 bases. The length of the CDR3 is 14 residues. The germline CDR1 and CDR2 sequences are SEHNR and FQNEAQ (reference sequence). The V and J ends lost 1 base and 7 bases, in that order; junction bases with no gene match: 4. The CDR3: CASSLVGQGREQYF. DNA of the CDR3: TGTGCCAGCAGCTTAGTGGGACAGGGGCGAGAGCAGTACTTC.

This sequence joins TRBV7-6 and TRBJ1-2; no clear D gene. CDR1 is SGHVS, CDR2 FNYEAQ, per germline. Trimming left V 4 bases short and J 4 bases short, with 16 bases between. The CDR3 contains 15 residues. The CDR3 reads CASSSLPEGSYGYTF. In DNA form, the CDR3 reads TGTGCCAGCAGCTCCCTCCCGGAGGGATCCTATGGCTACACCTTC.

This clonotype is labeled medium-sized. This rearrangement joins TRBV15 to TRBJ1-6; 9 bases are a match to TRBD1. This CDR3 has 17 amino acids. Germline V CDR1 and CDR2: LNHNV, YYDKDF (reference sequence). Trimming at V came to 2 bases and at J to 4 bases, leaving 6 bases not matched to a gene. CDR3 in DNA: TGTGCCACCAGCAGACCTTCGACAGGGGGGTATAATTCACCCCTCCACTTT. Translated: CATSRPSTGGYNSPLHF.

The chain joins TRBV5-4 to TRBJ1-5; TRBD1 aligns across 8 bases. After removal of 2 bases from V and 4 bases from J, the junction contained 8 bases not matched to a gene. The CDR3 length is 16 residues. CDR1 SGHNT and CDR2 YYREEE come from the germline V gene (reference sequence). CDR3 nucleotides: TGTGCCAGCAGCTTTTATGACAGGGGCAATAATCAGCCCCAGCATTTT. Translating gives CASSFYDRGNNQPQHF. Drawing the rest from reference TRBV5-4 and TRBJ1-5, the complete variable domain is ETGVTQSPTHLIKTRGQQVTLRCSSQSGHNTVSWYQQALGQGPQFIFQYYREEENGRGNFPPRFSGLQFPNYSSELNVNALELDDSALYLCASSFYDRGNNQPQHFGDGTRLSIL.

V gene TRBV6-1 combines with J gene TRBJ2-7; possibly TRBD1 for D (5 bases). The CDR3 has 14 residues. The V and J ends lost 0 bases and 3 bases respectively, with 9 bases between them. Germline V gene sequence: CDR1 MNHNS, CDR2 SASEGT. In DNA, the CDR3 is TGTGCCAGCAGTGAAGCTTCACAGGTCTACGAGCAGTACTTC. Translation gives CASSEASQVYEQYF.

This sequence joins TRBV27 and TRBJ1-2; D ambiguous. The CDR3 loop spans 16 amino acids. V lost 6 bases and J lost 0, with 17 bases in between. Germline V CDR1 and CDR2: MNHEY, SMNVEV (reference sequence). In nucleotides, the CDR3 is TGTGCCAGCAGCGCCTACGGACCGCAAGCTAACTATGGCTACACCTTC. Translated: CASSAYGPQANYGYTF.

This sequence joins TRBV7-2 and TRBJ2-1; no definite D call. Trimming took 1 base from V and 7 from J, leaving 5 bases between them. This CDR3 has 12 residues. Per the germline V gene, CDR1 is SGHTA and CDR2 is FQGNSA. The chain's CDR3 is CASSLVANEQFF. The CDR3 coding sequence is TGTGCCAGCAGCTTAGTGGCTAATGAGCAGTTCTTC.

The chain recombines TRBV6-5 with TRBJ2-1, with a possible D match to TRBD1 (5 bases). The CDR3 is 12 residues long. The germline V and J ends were trimmed by 1 base and 8 bases, with 6 bases remaining between them. Germline V gene data show CDR1 as MNHEY and CDR2 as SVGAGI. The CDR3 region has the DNA TGTGCCAGCAGTTACTTAGGGGATGAGCAGTTCTTC. Its protein is CASSYLGDEQFF.

V and J are TRBV6-1 and TRBJ2-2, with 8 bases fitting TRBD1. With 3 bases clipped from V and 0 bases from J, the junction kept 3 bases outside the gene matches. CDR1 and CDR2 (germline): MNHNS, SASEGT. The CDR3 is made up of 16 amino acids. The CDR3 DNA is TGTGCCAGCAGTGATACAGGGGGATCGAACACCGGGGAGCTGTTTTTT. Translated: CASSDTGGSNTGELFF.

As regards this clonotype: The junction departs from germline at one end; a sequencing error may be responsible. The genes are TRBV7-6 and TRBJ2-7; 7 bases are shared with TRBD1. The germline gives CDR1 SGHVS, CDR2 FNYEAQ. This CDR3 contains 12 residues. The CDR3 nucleotides read TGTGCCAGCAGCTTATCGACAGGGTCGGTTACCTTC. It specifies CASSLSTGSVTF.

The genes are TRBV6-5 and TRBJ2-3; D ambiguous. The CDR3 has 15 amino acids. Germline CDR1 and CDR2: MNHEY and SVGAGI. V lost 3 bases to trimming and J lost 2 bases, with 12 bases between them. Here the CDR3 DNA reads TGTGCCAGCAGTTATTTCCCGACACCCACAGATACGCAGTATTTT. Translating it yields CASSYFPTPTDTQYF.

Only one count was recorded for this clonotype. The gene calls are TRBV6-5 and TRBJ1-6; 7 bases match TRBD1. V shed 0 bases, J shed 10 bases, and the junction held 6 bases outside the gene matches. This CDR3 contains 15 residues. Germline CDR1 is MNHEY and CDR2 is SVGAGI. For the CDR3, the DNA is TGTGCCAGCAGTTACTCAGACAGGGTCGGGTCACCCCTCCACTTT. Amino acids: CASSYSDRVGSPLHF.

The chain combines TRBV7-2 with TRBJ2-5; 7 nucleotides match TRBD2. V was pared by 7 bases and J by 7 bases, with 15 bases of the junction left unmatched. The CDR3 is 15 residues long. CDR1 is SGHTA, CDR2 FQGNSA, per germline. Here the CDR3 reads CASMGGSGVRGTQYF. CDR3 bases: TGTGCCAGCATGGGGGGGAGTGGGGTCCGGGGGACCCAGTACTTC.

The chain has TRBV11-1 and TRBJ2-7, with 10 positions matching TRBD1. The V gene's germline CDR1 is SGHAT and CDR2 FQDESV (reference sequence). J was trimmed by 1 base and V by 5 bases; bases with no gene match: 5. CDR3 length: 15 residues. CDR3 bases: TGTGCCAGCAGCACCAGGACAGGGGGGTCCTACGAGCAGTACTTC. It codes for CASSTRTGGSYEQYF.

The chain carries TRBV6-1 and TRBJ2-2; the match to TRBD2 covers 8 bases. The V and J ends lost 6 bases and 4 bases, in that order; junction bases with no gene match: 7. This CDR3 is built from 15 residues. Looked up from germline, CDR1 is MNHNS and CDR2 is SASEGT. CDR3: CASRLDRGGTGELFF. CDR3 DNA: TGTGCCAGCAGGTTGGATCGGGGGGGCACCGGGGAGCTGTTTTTT.

The chain carries TRBV20-1 and TRBJ1-5; 7 bases are a match to TRBD1. Germline V CDR1 and CDR2: DFQATT, SNEGSKA (reference sequence). V lost 5 bases to trimming and J lost 3 bases; unmatched junction nucleotides: 10. The CDR3 runs 15 residues. CDR3 amino acids: CSAGHRQGNNQPQHF. The DNA for the CDR3 is TGCAGTGCTGGGCATCGACAGGGTAACAATCAGCCCCAGCATTTT.

The rearrangement joins TRBV6-2 or TRBV6-3 to TRBJ2-5; tentative D call: TRBD2 (7 bases). CDR1 and CDR2 (germline): MNHEY, SVGEGT. This CDR3 region has 16 residues. V lost 6 bases and J 4 bases, leaving 21 bases between the germline ends. The CDR3 loop is CASRTGVLASAETQYF. CDR3 nucleotide sequence: TGTGCCAGCAGGACAGGAGTACTAGCGTCCGCAGAGACCCAGTACTTC.

This clonotype is judged medium-sized. The V gene is TRBV28, the J gene TRBJ2-7, with 10 bases fitting TRBD2. CDR1 is MDHEN and CDR2 is SYDVKM in the germline V gene. This CDR3 is built from 14 residues. Trimming cost V 7 bases and J 3 bases; bases outside gene matches: 6. This chain's CDR3 is CASKRLAGFYEQYF. DNA for the CDR3: TGTGCCAGCAAAAGACTAGCGGGTTTCTACGAGCAGTACTTC.

This clonotype is labeled as medium-sized. DNA of the CDR3: TGTGCCAGCACCCCTCGGGGCAGGGGGAGGAACAATGAGCAGTTCTTC. It codes for CASTPRGRGRNNEQFF. The chain has TRBV7-9 and TRBJ2-1; D is perhaps TRBD1 (7 bases). This CDR3 contains 16 residues. Germline CDR1 reads SEHNR; CDR2 reads FQNEAQ (reference sequence). With 7 bases removed from V and 5 bases from J, the gap between germline ends came to 21 bases.

CDR3 bases: TGTGCCAGTAGTCTATGGACAGGGAATGGCTACACCTTC. Translation: CASSLWTGNGYTF. The rearrangement links TRBV19 to TRBJ1-2; 8 nucleotides line up with TRBD1. CDR1 and CDR2 from the germline V gene are LNHDA and SQIVND (reference sequence). This CDR3 contains 13 residues. With V trimmed by 5 bases and J by 6 bases, 5 bases remained unmatched.

The rearrangement uses TRBV7-2 and TRBJ2-6; the D gene could be TRBD1 or TRBD2 (7 bases each). The CDR3 totals 17 residues. V shed 5 bases and J shed 0 bases, with 14 bases lying between them. Germline V gene lookup returns CDR1 SGHTA and CDR2 FQGNSA. CDR3 sequence: CASSPRGGDSGANVLTF. CDR3 in DNA: TGTGCCAGCAGCCCCAGGGGGGGGGACTCTGGGGCCAACGTCCTGACTTTC. Complete variable domain (other parts from reference TRBV7-2 and TRBJ2-6): GAGVSQSPSNKVTEKGKDVELRCDPISGHTALYWYRQSLGQGLEFLIYFQGNSAPDKSGLPSDRFSAERTGGSVSTLTIQRTQQEDSAVYLCASSPRGGDSGANVLTFGAGSRLTVL.